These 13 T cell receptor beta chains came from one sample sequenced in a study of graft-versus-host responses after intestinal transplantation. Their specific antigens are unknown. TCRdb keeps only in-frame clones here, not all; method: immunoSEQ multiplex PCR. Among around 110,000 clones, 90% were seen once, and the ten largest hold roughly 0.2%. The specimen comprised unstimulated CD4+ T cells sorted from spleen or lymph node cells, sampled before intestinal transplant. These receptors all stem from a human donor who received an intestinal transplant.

In DNA, the CDR3 is TGTGCCAGCAGTGGTATAGCTTTGTACTTC. It codes for CASSGIALYF. V is TRBV2 and J is TRBJ2-7; no clear D. The CDR3 runs 10 residues. Trimming shortened V by 4 bases and J by 12 bases, and 10 bases separated the two germline ends. CDR1 is SNHLY, CDR2 FYNNEI, per germline.

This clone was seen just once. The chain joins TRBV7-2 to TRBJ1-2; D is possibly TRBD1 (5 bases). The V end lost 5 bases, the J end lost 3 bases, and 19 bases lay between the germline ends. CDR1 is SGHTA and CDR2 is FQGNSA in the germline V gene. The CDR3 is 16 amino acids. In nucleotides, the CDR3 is TGTGCCAGCAGCCCGGGGGTGGGTCATTCGCACTATGGCTACACCTTC. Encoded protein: CASSPGVGHSHYGYTF.

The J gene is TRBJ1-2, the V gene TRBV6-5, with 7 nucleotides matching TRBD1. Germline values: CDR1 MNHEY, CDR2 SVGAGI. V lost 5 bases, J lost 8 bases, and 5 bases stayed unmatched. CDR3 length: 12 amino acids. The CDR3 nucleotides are TGTGCCAGCAGTCGACCAGGGGGGGGCTACACCTTC. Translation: CASSRPGGGYTF.

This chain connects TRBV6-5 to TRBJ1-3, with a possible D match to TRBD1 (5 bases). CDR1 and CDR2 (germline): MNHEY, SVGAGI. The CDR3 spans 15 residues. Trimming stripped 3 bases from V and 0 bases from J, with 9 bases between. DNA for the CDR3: TGTGCCAGCAGTTATATCACAGGCTCTGGAAACACCATATATTTT. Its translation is CASSYITGSGNTIYF.

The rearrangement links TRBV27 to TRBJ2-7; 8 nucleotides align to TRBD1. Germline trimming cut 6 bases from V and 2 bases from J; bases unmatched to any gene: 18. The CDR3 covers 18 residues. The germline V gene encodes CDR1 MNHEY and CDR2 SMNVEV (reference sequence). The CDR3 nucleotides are TGTGCCAGCAGAACAACCGGGACAGGCCTCGCTCTACCCTACGAGCAGTACTTC. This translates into CASRTTGTGLALPYEQYF.

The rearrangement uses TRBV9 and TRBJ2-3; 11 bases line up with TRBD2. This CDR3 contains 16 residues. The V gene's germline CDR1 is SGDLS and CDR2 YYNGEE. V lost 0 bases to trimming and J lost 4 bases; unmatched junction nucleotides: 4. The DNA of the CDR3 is TGTGCCAGCAGCGTAGGGGGTAGCGGGGGGGCAGATACGCAGTATTTT. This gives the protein CASSVGGSGGADTQYF.

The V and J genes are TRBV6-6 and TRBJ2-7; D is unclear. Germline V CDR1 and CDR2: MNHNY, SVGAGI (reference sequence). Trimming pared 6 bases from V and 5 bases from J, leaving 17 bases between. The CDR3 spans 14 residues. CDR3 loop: CASSDGSLPDEQYF. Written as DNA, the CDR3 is TGTGCCAGCAGCGACGGGTCTCTTCCGGACGAGCAGTACTTC.

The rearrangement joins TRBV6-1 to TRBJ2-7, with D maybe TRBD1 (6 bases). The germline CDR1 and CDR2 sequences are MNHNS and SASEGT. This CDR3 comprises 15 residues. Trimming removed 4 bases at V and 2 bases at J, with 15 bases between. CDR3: CASSVDRTFPYEQYF. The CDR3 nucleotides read TGTGCCAGCAGTGTCGACAGGACATTCCCCTACGAGCAGTACTTC.

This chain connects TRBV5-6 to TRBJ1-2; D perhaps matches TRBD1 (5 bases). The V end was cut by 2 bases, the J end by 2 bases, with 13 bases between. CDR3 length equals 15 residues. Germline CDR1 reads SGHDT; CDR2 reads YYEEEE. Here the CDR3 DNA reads TGTGCCAGCAGCTTTTCAGGGAAGCGAAACTATGGCTACACCTTC. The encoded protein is CASSFSGKRNYGYTF.

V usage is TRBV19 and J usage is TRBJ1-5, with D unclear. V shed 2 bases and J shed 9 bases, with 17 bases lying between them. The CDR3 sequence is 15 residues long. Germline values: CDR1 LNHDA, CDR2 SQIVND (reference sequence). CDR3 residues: CASSITFPILGPQHF. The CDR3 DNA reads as TGTGCCAGTAGTATAACTTTTCCCATCCTAGGGCCCCAGCATTTT.

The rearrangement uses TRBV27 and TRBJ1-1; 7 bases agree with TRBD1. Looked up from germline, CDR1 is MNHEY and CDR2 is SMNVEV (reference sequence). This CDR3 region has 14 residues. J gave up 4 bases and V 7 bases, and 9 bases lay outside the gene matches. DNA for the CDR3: TGTGCCAGCACCTCCTCATACAGGGGCACTGAAGCTTTCTTT. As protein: CASTSSYRGTEAFF.

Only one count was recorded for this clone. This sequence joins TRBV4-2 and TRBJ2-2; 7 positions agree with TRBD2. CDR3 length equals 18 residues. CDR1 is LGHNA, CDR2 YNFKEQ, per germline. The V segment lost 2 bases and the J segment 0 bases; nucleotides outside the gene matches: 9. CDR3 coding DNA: TGTGCCAGCAGCCAACGGAGCGGGCGGGGGACGAACACCGGGGAGCTGTTTTTT. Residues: CASSQRSGRGTNTGELFF.

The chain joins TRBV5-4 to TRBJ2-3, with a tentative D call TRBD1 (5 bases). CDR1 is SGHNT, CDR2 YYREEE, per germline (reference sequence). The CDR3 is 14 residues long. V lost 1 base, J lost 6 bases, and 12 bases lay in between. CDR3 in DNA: TGTGCCAGCAGCTTGCAGGTCAGGGCTGATACGCAGTATTTT. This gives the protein CASSLQVRADTQYF.